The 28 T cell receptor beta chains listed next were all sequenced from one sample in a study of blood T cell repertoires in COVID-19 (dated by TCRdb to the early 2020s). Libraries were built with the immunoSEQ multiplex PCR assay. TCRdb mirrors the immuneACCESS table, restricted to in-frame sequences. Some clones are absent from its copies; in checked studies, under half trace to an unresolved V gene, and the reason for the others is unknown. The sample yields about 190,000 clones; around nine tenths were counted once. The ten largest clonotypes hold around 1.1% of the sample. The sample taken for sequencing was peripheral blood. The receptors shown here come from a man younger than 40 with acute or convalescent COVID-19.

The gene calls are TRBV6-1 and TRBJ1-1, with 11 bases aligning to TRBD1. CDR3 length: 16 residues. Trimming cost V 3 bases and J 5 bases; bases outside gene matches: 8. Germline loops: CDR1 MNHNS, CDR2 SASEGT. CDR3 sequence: CASSDPGTGGWTEAFF. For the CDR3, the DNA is TGTGCCAGCAGTGATCCTGGGACAGGGGGATGGACTGAAGCTTTCTTT.

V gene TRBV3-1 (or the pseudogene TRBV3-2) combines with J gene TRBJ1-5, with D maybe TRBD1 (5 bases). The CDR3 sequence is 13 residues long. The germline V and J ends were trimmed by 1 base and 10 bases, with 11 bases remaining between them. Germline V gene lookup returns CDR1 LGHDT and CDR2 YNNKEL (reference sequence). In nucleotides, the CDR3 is TGTGCCAGCAGCCAAGGGCACCAGGGCCCCCAGCATTTT. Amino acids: CASSQGHQGPQHF.

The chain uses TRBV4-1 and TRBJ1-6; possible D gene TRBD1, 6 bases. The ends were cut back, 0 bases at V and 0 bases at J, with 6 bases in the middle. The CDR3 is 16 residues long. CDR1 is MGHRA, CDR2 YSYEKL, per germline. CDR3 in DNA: TGCGCCAGCAGCCAAGAACAGGGCTCCTATAATTCACCCCTCCACTTT. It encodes CASSQEQGSYNSPLHF.

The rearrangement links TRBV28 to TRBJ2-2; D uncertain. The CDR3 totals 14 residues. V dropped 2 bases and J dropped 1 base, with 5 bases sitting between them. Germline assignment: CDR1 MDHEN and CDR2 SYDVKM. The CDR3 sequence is CASSLQRNTGELFF. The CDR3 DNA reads TGTGCCAGCAGTTTACAGCGGAACACCGGGGAGCTGTTTTTT.

The CDR3 nucleotides are TGTGCCAGCAGGGTGGACAGGGCGCACGAGCAGTACTTC. This sequence encodes CASRVDRAHEQYF. V and J are TRBV2 and TRBJ2-7; TRBD1 aligns across 8 bases. The CDR3 extends over 13 amino acids. From germline, CDR1 is SNHLY and CDR2 FYNNEI. J lost 5 bases, V lost 6 bases, and 6 bases had no gene match.

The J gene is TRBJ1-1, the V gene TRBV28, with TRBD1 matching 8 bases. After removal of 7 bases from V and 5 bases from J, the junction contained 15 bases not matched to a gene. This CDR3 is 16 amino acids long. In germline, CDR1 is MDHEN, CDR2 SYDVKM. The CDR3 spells CASKVPGTGWRTEAFF. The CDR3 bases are TGTGCCAGCAAGGTACCCGGGACAGGTTGGAGAACTGAAGCTTTCTTT.

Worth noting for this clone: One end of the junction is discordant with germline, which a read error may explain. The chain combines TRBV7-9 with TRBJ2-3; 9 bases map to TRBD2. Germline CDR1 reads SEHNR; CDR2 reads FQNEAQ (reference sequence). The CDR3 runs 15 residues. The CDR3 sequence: CASSIAGARADTQYF. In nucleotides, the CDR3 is TGTGCCAGCAGCATAGCGGGAGCAAGGGCAGATACGCAGTATTTT.

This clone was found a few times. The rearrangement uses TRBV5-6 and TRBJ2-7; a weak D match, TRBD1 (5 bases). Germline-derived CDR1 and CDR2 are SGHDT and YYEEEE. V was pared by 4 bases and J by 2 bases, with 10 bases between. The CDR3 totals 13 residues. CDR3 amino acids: CASSDRTPYEQYF. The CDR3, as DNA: TGTGCCAGCAGCGATCGGACACCCTACGAGCAGTACTTC. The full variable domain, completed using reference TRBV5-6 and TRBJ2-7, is DAGVTQSPTHLIKTRGQQVTLRCSPKSGHDTVSWYQQALGQGPQFIFQYYEEEERQRGNFPDRFSGHQFPNYSSELNVNALLLGDSALYLCASSDRTPYEQYFGPGTRLTVT.

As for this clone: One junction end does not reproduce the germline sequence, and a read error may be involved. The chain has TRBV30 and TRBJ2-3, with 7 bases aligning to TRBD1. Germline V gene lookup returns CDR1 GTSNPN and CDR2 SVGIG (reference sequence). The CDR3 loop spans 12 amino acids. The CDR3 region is CAWSPTGDLMDF. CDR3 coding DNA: TGTGCCTGGAGCCCCACAGGGGACCTAATGGATTTT.

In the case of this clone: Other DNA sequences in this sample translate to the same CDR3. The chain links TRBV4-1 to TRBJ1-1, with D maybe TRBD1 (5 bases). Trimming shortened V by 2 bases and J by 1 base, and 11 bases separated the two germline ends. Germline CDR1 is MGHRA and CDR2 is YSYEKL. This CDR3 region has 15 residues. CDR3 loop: CASSQPGRGNTEAFF. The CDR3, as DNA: TGCGCCAGCAGCCAACCAGGGAGGGGGAACACTGAAGCTTTCTTT.

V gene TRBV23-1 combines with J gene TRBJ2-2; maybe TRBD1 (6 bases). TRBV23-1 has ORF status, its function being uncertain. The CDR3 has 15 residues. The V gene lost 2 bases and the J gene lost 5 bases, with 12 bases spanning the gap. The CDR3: CASSQPQGITGELFF. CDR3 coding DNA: TGCGCCAGCAGTCAACCACAGGGTATTACCGGGGAGCTGTTTTTT.

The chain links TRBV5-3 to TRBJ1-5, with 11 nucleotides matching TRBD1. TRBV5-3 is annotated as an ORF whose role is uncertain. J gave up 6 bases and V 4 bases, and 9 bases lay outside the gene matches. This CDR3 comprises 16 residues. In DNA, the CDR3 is TGTGCCAGAAGCCACCCGGACAGGGGGCACGTTCAGCCCCAGCATTTT. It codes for CARSHPDRGHVQPQHF.

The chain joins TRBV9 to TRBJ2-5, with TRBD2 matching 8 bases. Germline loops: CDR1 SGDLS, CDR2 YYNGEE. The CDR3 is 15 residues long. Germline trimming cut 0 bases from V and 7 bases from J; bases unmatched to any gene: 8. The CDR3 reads CASSVGAGASSTQYF. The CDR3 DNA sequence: TGTGCCAGCAGCGTAGGAGCGGGGGCCTCCTCGACCCAGTACTTC. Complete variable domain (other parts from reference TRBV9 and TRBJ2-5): DSGVTQTPKHLITATGQRVTLRCSPRSGDLSVYWYQQSLDQGLQFLIQYYNGEERAKGNILERFSAQQFPDLHSELNLSSLELGDSALYFCASSVGAGASSTQYFGPGTRLLVL.

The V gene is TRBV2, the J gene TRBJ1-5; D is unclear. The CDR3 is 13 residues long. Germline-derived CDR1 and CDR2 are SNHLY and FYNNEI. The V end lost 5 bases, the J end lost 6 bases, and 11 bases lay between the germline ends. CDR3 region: CASSYLQSQPQHF. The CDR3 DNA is TGTGCCAGCAGTTACCTACAGAGTCAGCCCCAGCATTTT.

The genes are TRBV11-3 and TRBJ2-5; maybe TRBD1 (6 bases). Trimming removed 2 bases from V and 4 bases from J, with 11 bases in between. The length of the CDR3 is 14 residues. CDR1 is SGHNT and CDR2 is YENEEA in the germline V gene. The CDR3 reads CASSLSLGAETQYF. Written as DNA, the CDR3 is TGTGCCAGCAGCTTATCTTTGGGGGCAGAGACCCAGTACTTC. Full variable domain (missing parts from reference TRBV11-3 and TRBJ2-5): EAGVVQSPRYKIIEKKQPVAFWCNPISGHNTLYWYLQNLGQGPELLIRYENEEAVDDSQLPKDRFSAERLKGVDSTLKIQPAELGDSAVYLCASSLSLGAETQYFGPGTRLLVL.

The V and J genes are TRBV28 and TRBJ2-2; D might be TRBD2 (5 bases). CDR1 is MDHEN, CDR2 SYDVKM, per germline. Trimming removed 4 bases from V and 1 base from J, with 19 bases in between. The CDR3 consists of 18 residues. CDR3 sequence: CASSSFSSGGLNTGELFF. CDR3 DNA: TGTGCCAGCAGTTCATTCTCTTCAGGCGGACTGAACACCGGGGAGCTGTTTTTT.

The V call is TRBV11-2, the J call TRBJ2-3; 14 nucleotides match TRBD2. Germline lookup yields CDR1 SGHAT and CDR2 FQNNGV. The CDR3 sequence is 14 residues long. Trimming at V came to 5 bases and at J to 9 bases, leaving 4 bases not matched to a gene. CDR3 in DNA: TGTGCCAGCAGCCCTGGACTAGCGGGAGGCACGCAGTATTTT. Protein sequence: CASSPGLAGGTQYF.

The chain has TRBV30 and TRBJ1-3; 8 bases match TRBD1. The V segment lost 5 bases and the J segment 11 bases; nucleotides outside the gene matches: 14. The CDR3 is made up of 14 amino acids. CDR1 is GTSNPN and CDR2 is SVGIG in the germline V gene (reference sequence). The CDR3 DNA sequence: TGTGCCTGGGAGGGACAGGAACTTCGTCAGGCCATATATTTT. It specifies CAWEGQELRQAIYF.

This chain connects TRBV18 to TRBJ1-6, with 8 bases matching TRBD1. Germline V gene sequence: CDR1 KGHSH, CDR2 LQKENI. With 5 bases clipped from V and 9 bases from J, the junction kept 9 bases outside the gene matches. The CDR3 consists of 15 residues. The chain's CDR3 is CASSSYDRGGSPLHF. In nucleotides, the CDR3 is TGTGCCAGCTCATCCTACGACAGGGGAGGTTCACCCCTCCACTTT.

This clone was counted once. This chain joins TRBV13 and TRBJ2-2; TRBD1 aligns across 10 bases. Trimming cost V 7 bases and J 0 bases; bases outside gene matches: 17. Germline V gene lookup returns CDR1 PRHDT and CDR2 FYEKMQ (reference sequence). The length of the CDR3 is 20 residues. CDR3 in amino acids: CASIRRTGGTTTTNTGELFF. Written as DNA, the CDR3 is TGTGCCAGCATACGGAGGACAGGGGGTACGACCACCACGAACACCGGGGAGCTGTTTTTT. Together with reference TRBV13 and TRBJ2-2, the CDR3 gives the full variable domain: AAGVIQSPRHLIKEKRETATLKCYPIPRHDTVYWYQQGPGQDPQFLISFYEKMQSDKGSIPDRFSAQQFSDYHSELNMSSLELGDSALYFCASIRRTGGTTTTNTGELFFGEGSRLTVL.

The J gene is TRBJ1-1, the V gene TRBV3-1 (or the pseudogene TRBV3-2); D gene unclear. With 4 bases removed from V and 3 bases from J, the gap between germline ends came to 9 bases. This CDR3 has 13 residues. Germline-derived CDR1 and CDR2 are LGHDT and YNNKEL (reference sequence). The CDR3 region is CASSLTQYTEAFF. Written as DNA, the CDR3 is TGTGCCAGCAGCCTAACACAGTACACTGAAGCTTTCTTT.

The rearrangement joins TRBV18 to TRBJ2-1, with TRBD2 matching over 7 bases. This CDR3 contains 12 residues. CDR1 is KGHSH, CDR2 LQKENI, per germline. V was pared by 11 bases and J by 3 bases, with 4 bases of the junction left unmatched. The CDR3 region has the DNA TGTGCCGGGGGGGGGAGCTACAATGAGCAGTTCTTC. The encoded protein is CAGGGSYNEQFF.

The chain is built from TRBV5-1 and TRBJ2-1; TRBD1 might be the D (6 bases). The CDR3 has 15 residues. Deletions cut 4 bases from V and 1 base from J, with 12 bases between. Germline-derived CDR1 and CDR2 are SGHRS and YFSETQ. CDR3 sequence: CASSGGRASYNEQFF. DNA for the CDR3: TGCGCCAGCAGCGGGGGCAGGGCTTCCTACAATGAGCAGTTCTTC.

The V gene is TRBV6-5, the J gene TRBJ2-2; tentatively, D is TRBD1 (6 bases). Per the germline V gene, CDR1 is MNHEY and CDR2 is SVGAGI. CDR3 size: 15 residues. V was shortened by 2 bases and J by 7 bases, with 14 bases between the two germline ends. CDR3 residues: CASSYEGTRGGELFF. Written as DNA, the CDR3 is TGTGCCAGCAGTTACGAGGGGACCAGGGGCGGGGAGCTGTTTTTT.

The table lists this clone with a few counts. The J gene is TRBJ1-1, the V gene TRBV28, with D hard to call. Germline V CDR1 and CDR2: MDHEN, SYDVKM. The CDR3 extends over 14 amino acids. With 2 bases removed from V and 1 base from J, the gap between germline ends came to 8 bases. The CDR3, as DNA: TGTGCCAGCAGTTTACCACACCCGAACACTGAAGCTTTCTTT. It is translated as CASSLPHPNTEAFF. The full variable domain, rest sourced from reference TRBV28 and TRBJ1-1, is DVKVTQSSRYLVKRTGEKVFLECVQDMDHENMFWYRQDPGLGLRLIYFSYDVKMKEKGDIPEGYSVSREKKERFSLILESASTNQTSMYLCASSLPHPNTEAFFGQGTRLTVV.

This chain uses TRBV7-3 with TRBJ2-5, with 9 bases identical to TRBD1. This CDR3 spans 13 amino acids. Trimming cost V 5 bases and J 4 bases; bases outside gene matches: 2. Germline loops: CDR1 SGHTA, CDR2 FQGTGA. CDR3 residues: CASSADRGETQYF. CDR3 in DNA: TGTGCCAGCAGCGCGGACAGGGGAGAGACCCAGTACTTC.

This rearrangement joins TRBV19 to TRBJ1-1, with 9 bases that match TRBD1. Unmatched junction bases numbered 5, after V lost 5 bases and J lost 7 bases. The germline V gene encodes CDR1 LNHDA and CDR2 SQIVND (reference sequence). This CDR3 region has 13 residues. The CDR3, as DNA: TGTGCCAGTAGTGACAGGGGGTTCCGTGAAGCTTTCTTT. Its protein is CASSDRGFREAFF. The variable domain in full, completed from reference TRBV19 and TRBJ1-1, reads DGGITQSPKYLFRKEGQNVTLSCEQNLNHDAMYWYRQDPGQGLRLIYYSQIVNDFQKGDIAEGYSVSREKKESFPLTVTSAQKNPTAFYLCASSDRGFREAFFGQGTRLTVV.

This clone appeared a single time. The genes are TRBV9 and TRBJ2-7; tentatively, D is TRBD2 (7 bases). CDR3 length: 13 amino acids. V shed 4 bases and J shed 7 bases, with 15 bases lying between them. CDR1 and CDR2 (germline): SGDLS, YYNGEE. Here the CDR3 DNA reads TGTGCCAGCAGCCTTGAACAGGGAGGGGAGCAGTACTTC. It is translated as CASSLEQGGEQYF.